This TCR beta chain derives from a study of blood T cell repertoires in COVID-19. Sequencing used immunoSEQ multiplex PCR; TCRdb keeps in-frame clones, though not all of them. The repertoire holds 50,000 to 60,000 clones, with roughly 85% as singletons. With 3 bases removed from V and 1 base from J, the gap between germline ends came to 12 bases. There are 14 residues in the CDR3. Germline V gene lookup returns CDR1 DFQATT and CDR2 SNEGSKA (reference sequence). The material sequenced was peripheral blood. The rearrangement uses TRBV20-1 and TRBJ1-1, with TRBD1 as a possible D gene (5 bases). The sequence derives from a human donor in a cohort sampled during active COVID-19. The CDR3 nucleotides are TGCAGTGCTAGTGAGTTGGGGGGGAACACTGAAGCTTTCTTT. Translated: CSASELGGNTEAFF.